The 14 T cell receptor beta chains reported below all come from one sample, sequenced in a study of T cells in Graves' hyperthyroidism and ophthalmopathy. Amplification targeted TCR beta CDR3 regions from RNA transcripts. RT-PCR in the first round (using the HTBI primer set) targeted the TCR CDR3. Each CDR3 protein is one row after TCRdb ran MiXCR on the multiplex PCR reads. The table lists a few hundred thousand distinct CDR3 sequences, around 46% of them singletons. What was sequenced was peripheral blood or thyroid tissue (not recorded which). These receptors all come from a woman aged 18 to 35 with Graves' hyperthyroidism.

This clonotype has ten or more counts. The CDR3 reads CASSILNRQSSYEQYF. The CDR3, as DNA: TGTGCCAGCAGCATTTTAAACAGGCAAAGCTCCTACGAGCAGTACTTC. The chain joins TRBV11-2 to TRBJ2-7; possible D gene TRBD1, 5 bases. V was trimmed by 5 bases and J by 0 bases, leaving 17 bases between them. The CDR3 is made up of 16 amino acids. The germline V gene encodes CDR1 SGHAT and CDR2 FQNNGV.

This clonotype was detected once. The chain recombines TRBV5-1 with TRBJ2-5; 7 bases align to TRBD2. Germline-derived CDR1 and CDR2 are SGHRS and YFSETQ. With 4 bases clipped from V and 4 bases from J, the junction kept 16 bases outside the gene matches. CDR3 length: 17 residues. The CDR3 sequence is CASSPYSGRRSGETQYF. The DNA of the CDR3 is TGCGCCAGCAGCCCGTATTCCGGGAGGAGATCCGGAGAGACCCAGTACTTC.

In this sample, this clonotype turned up many times. The J gene is TRBJ1-5, the V gene TRBV19, with D tentatively TRBD1 (6 bases). Looked up from germline, CDR1 is LNHDA and CDR2 is SQIVND (reference sequence). The CDR3 sequence is 14 residues long. V was cut by 10 bases and J by 4 bases, with 17 bases left in between. The CDR3 DNA sequence: TGTGCCACTTCACAGGGAGTACCTAATCAGCCCCAGCATTTT. Encoded protein: CATSQGVPNQPQHF.

This clonotype was seen repeatedly, ten times or more. The genes are TRBV20-1 and TRBJ1-4; D might be TRBD1 (6 bases). This CDR3 spans 13 amino acids. Per the germline V gene, CDR1 is DFQATT and CDR2 is SNEGSKA (reference sequence). V shed 5 bases and J shed 10 bases, with 17 bases lying between them. The CDR3: CSAGEGGGGKLFF. CDR3 in DNA: TGCAGTGCTGGGGAAGGGGGGGGCGGAAAACTGTTTTTT.

The sample holds many counts of this clonotype. The chain couples TRBV10-1 to TRBJ2-5; perhaps TRBD2 as D (5 bases). CDR3 length: 14 amino acids. Germline CDR1 reads WNHNN; CDR2 reads SYGVQD (reference sequence). The V end lost 0 bases, the J end lost 5 bases, and 10 bases lay between the germline ends. This CDR3 reads CASSESAAGETQYF. The CDR3 coding sequence is TGCGCCAGCAGTGAGTCAGCGGCTGGGGAGACCCAGTACTTC.

The genes are TRBV7-2 and TRBJ2-5, with 9 bases fitting TRBD1. Per the germline V gene, CDR1 is SGHTA and CDR2 is FQGNSA. The CDR3 is 15 residues long. V lost 5 bases, J lost 5 bases, and 9 bases stayed unmatched. The CDR3 protein is CASSKRTGVDETQYF. The CDR3 nucleotides read TGTGCCAGCAGCAAGCGGACAGGGGTAGACGAGACCCAGTACTTC.

V gene TRBV2 combines with J gene TRBJ2-5; TRBD2 matches 9 bases. V was pared by 8 bases and J by 5 bases, with 9 bases of the junction left unmatched. Germline V gene data show CDR1 as SNHLY and CDR2 as FYNNEI. CDR3 length equals 14 residues. Written as DNA, the CDR3 is TGTGCCAGCGGTGGGGCGGGAGGGCGCGAGACCCAGTACTTC. It codes for CASGGAGGRETQYF. The full variable domain, rest sourced from reference TRBV2 and TRBJ2-5, is EPEVTQTPSHQVTQMGQEVILRCVPISNHLYFYWYRQILGQKVEFLVSFYNNEISEKSEIFDDQFSVERPDGSNFTLKIRSTKLEDSAMYFCASGGAGGRETQYFGPGTRLLVL.

This clonotype was seen repeatedly, ten times or more. CDR3 sequence (DNA): TGTGCCAGCAGCTCCGAGACAGGGAGGATGAACACTGAAGCTTTCTTT. Protein product: CASSSETGRMNTEAFF. J is TRBJ1-1 and V is TRBV9; 7 positions match TRBD1. V shed 4 bases and J 0 bases; nucleotides not matched to a gene: 9. The CDR3 has 16 residues. Germline V CDR1 and CDR2: SGDLS, YYNGEE.

V usage is TRBV20-1 and J usage is TRBJ1-6; D remains ambiguous. This CDR3 contains 12 residues. V gave up 6 bases and J gave up 13 bases, with 16 bases separating them. Germline values: CDR1 DFQATT, CDR2 SNEGSKA (reference sequence). The CDR3 DNA sequence: TGCAGTGCCAGCAGCGCTCGTGGTCCCCTCCACTTT. Encoded protein: CSASSARGPLHF.

This clonotype was detected ten times or more. V is TRBV12-3 or TRBV12-4 and J is TRBJ2-7; TRBD2 is a possible D gene (5 bases). The CDR3 spans 14 residues. V lost 6 bases, J lost 2 bases, and 14 bases lay in between. Written as DNA, the CDR3 is TGTGCCAGCAGGGAGGCGGGCCCAACCTACGAGCAGTACTTC. It yields the protein CASREAGPTYEQYF.

The chain couples TRBV15 to TRBJ1-1; 7 bases line up with TRBD1. The V gene end was trimmed by 3 bases and the J gene end by 3 bases; junction bases not matched to a gene: 7. The CDR3 is made up of 15 amino acids. Germline loops: CDR1 LNHNV, CDR2 YYDKDF (reference sequence). Here the CDR3 reads CATSSLGQQDTEAFF. CDR3 in DNA: TGTGCCACCAGCAGCTTGGGACAGCAAGACACTGAAGCTTTCTTT.

This chain joins TRBV29-1 and TRBJ1-1; a possible D gene is TRBD1 (6 bases). The CDR3 has 13 amino acids. Germline CDR1 and CDR2: SQVTM and ANQGSEA. The V and J ends lost 7 bases and 2 bases respectively, with 14 bases between them. The CDR3 loop is CSAPDRINTEAFF. As DNA, the CDR3 is TGCAGCGCCCCGGACAGAATTAACACTGAAGCTTTCTTT.

This clonotype has a handful of counts. The V call is TRBV6-5, the J call TRBJ2-6, with D possibly called TRBD1 or TRBD2 (5 bases each). CDR1 is MNHEY and CDR2 is SVGAGI in the germline V gene. Trimming took off 5 bases at V and 2 bases at J, with 10 bases between the two ends. The CDR3 length is 15 residues. CDR3 DNA: TGTGCCAGCAGTATGGGGGAAACTGGGGCCAACGTCCTGACTTTC. It is translated as CASSMGETGANVLTF.

There are many counts of this clonotype. The J gene is TRBJ1-1, the V gene TRBV20-1; weak D call: TRBD1 (5 bases). The germline gives CDR1 DFQATT, CDR2 SNEGSKA (reference sequence). The V and J ends lost 2 bases and 2 bases respectively, with 12 bases between them. The CDR3 runs 14 residues. Here the CDR3 reads CSARPGNSNTEAFF. CDR3 DNA: TGCAGTGCTAGACCAGGGAATAGTAACACTGAAGCTTTCTTT.